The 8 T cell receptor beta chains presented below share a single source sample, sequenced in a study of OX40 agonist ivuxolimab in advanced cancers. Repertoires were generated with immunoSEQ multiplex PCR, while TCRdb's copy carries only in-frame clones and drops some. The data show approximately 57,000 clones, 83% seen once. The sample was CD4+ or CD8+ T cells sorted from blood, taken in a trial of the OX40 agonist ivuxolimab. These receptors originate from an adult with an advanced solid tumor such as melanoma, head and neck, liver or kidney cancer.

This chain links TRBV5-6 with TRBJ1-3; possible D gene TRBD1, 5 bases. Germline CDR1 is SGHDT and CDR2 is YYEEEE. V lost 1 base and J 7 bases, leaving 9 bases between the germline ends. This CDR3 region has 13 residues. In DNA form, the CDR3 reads TGTGCCAGCAGCTTGTCTGGGGGTAACACCATATATTTT. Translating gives CASSLSGGNTIYF.

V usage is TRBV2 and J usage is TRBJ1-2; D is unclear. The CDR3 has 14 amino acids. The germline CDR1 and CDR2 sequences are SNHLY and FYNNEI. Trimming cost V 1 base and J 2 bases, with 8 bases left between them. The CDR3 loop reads CASSEEAENYGYTF. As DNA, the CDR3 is TGTGCCAGCAGTGAAGAGGCAGAAAACTATGGCTACACCTTC.

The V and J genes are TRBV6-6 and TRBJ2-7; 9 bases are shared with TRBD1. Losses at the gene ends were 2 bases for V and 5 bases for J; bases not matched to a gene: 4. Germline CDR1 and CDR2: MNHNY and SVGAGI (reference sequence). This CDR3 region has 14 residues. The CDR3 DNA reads TGTGCCAGCAGTTACCTCGGGACAGGGCACGAGCAGTACTTC. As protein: CASSYLGTGHEQYF.

The CDR3, as DNA: TGTGCCAGCAGCTCCTCGGGGGTTTCCTACGAGCAGTACTTC. Protein product: CASSSSGVSYEQYF. This chain links TRBV5-5 with TRBJ2-7, with D maybe TRBD2 (6 bases). The CDR3 sequence is 14 residues long. V dropped 3 bases and J dropped 1 base, with 11 bases sitting between them. The germline V gene has CDR1 SGHKS and CDR2 YYEKEE (reference sequence).

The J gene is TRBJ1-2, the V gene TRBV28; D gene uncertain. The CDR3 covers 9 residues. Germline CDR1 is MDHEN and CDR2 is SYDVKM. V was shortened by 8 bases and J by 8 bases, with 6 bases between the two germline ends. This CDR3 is CASGRGYTF. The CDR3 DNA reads TGTGCCAGCGGAAGAGGCTACACCTTC.

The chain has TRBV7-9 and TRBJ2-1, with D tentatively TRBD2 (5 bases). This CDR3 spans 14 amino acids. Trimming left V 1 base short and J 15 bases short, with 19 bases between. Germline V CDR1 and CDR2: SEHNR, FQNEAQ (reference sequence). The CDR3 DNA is TGTGCCAGCAGCTTAGGGAGGTCTAGCACTTTAGTGTTCTTC. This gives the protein CASSLGRSSTLVFF.

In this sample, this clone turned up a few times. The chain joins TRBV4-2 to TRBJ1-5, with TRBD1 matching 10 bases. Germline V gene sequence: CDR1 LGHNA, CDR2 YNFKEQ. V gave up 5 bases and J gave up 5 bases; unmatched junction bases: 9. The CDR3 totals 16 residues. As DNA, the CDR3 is TGTGCCAGCAGCTTGGGGGACAGGGGAAGGCATCAGCCCCAGCATTTT. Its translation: CASSLGDRGRHQPQHF.

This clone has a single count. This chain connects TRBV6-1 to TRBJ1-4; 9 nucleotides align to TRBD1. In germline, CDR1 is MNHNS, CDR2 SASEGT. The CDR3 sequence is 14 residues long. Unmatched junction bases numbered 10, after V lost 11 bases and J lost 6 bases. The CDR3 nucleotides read TGTGCCGGAGGGCGGGACAGGGCGGATGAAAAACTGTTTTTT. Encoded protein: CAGGRDRADEKLFF.